The 2 T cell receptor beta chains in this list originate from one sample, sequenced in a study of molecular identifiers for immune sequencing clone quantification. TCRdb ran MiXCR on the PCR reads and lists one entry per CDR3 protein. The sample includes roughly 300,000 distinct CDR3 sequences, about 23% of them seen just once. Sequencing was performed on naive CD8+ T cells from blood, with Jurkat cell RNA spiked in. The subset here: FACS-sorted CD8+CD4-CCR7+CD45RA+ naive T cells. The receptors shown here come from a human donor in good health. Some libraries in this study had Jurkat cell RNA spiked in.

This clonotype occurred a few times. The V and J genes are TRBV11-2 and TRBJ2-3; 9 bases are a match to TRBD2. The CDR3 extends over 15 amino acids. The germline gives CDR1 SGHAT, CDR2 FQNNGV. J lost 4 bases, V lost 3 bases, and 5 bases had no gene match. CDR3 amino acids: CASSFGLARADTQYF. The CDR3 bases are TGTGCCAGCAGCTTCGGACTAGCGAGGGCAGATACGCAGTATTTT.

This chain links TRBV28 with TRBJ2-7; 10 bases are shared with TRBD2. Germline values: CDR1 MDHEN, CDR2 SYDVKM. The CDR3 totals 16 residues. V gave up 6 bases and J gave up 6 bases; unmatched junction bases: 14. CDR3 nucleotides: TGTGCCAGCAGCAAAGCCCTAGCGGGAGATTCTAGCGAGCAGTACTTC. Its translation: CASSKALAGDSSEQYF.